This T cell receptor (beta chain) was profiled in a study of T cell changes during pregnancy in multiple sclerosis. The length of the CDR3 is 13 residues. Trimming pared 4 bases from V and 8 bases from J, leaving 10 bases between. Germline CDR1 and CDR2: SGDLS and YYNGEE. Sequenced by immunoSEQ multiplex PCR; TCRdb stores in-frame clones only, minus some. The sample carries more than 50,000 clones, about 90% recorded once. Sequenced material: CD4+ T cells from peripheral blood mononuclear cells, taken after pregnancy. This sequence was found in a female donor in good health, enrolled as a control in a pregnancy study. The genes are TRBV9 and TRBJ1-6; possible D gene TRBD1, 5 bases. The CDR3 bases are TGTGCCAGCAGCCCGGGGGGGGATTCACCCCTCCACTTT. Its protein is CASSPGGDSPLHF.